The 7 T cell receptor beta chains given below trace back to one sample, sequenced in a study of post-analysis software for immune sequencing data. General study findings and limits: Comparison of patients with controls showed 5 or 6 TRBV segments more frequent in patients, TRBV5-6, TRBV5-1 and TRBV20-1 among them.

These receptors' targets are unknown. Unique molecular identifiers featured in each of the TCR beta cDNA libraries. TCRdb fed the PCR reads into MiXCR, producing one record per CDR3 protein. The sample consists of 820,000 or so distinct CDR3 sequences, around 50% of them appearing once. The sequencing input was blood. The source is a girl aged 10 to 17 with multiple sclerosis.

DNA for the CDR3: TGCGCCAGCAGCTTGGGACTAGAAGGACGGGAGACCCAGTACTTC. Translated, it gives CASSLGLEGRETQYF. The rearrangement joins TRBV5-1 to TRBJ2-4; D may be TRBD2 (6 bases). The J call may be wrong; the DNA end is better matched by TRBJ2-5. CDR1 is SGHRS, CDR2 YFSETQ, per germline. The CDR3 loop spans 15 amino acids.

The chain is built from TRBV4-1 and TRBJ1-1; 7 positions agree with TRBD1. Germline V CDR1 and CDR2: MGHRA, YSYEKL. The junction had 7 bases not matched to a gene; V was cut back by 2 bases and J by 4 bases. There are 15 residues in the CDR3. Written as DNA, the CDR3 is TGCGCCAGCAGCCAATTTGAGGGGGCGCTCACTGAAGCTTTCTTT. Translated, it gives CASSQFEGALTEAFF.

This clonotype was picked up a small number of times. Germline is not matched at one junction end, which may reflect a read error. The V and J genes are TRBV11-2 and TRBJ2-1, with D possibly being TRBD1 (6 bases). The germline V gene encodes CDR1 SGHAT and CDR2 FQNNGV. This CDR3 has 14 amino acids. For the CDR3, the DNA is TGTGCCAGCAGCTTAGAATTGGGGGACAATGCGCAGTTCTTC. Translated: CASSLELGDNAQFF.

V and J are TRBV10-3 and TRBJ2-2, with 7 nucleotides matching TRBD1. The CDR3 length is 14 residues. Unmatched junction bases numbered 0, after V lost 2 bases and J lost 3 bases. The germline gives CDR1 ENHRY, CDR2 SYGVKD. DNA for the CDR3: TGTGCCATCAGTGAGGGGACAGACACCGGGGAGCTGTTTTTT. Amino acid sequence: CAISEGTDTGELFF.

The rearrangement links TRBV25-1 to TRBJ2-3; D is unresolved. V lost 4 bases and J 9 bases, leaving 11 bases between the germline ends. The length of the CDR3 is 12 residues. Germline V CDR1 and CDR2: MGHDK, SYGVNS. Written as DNA, the CDR3 is TGTGCCAGCAGTGCGGACCCGCCCACGCAGTATTTT. Translated, it gives CASSADPPTQYF.

The chain couples TRBV12-3 or TRBV12-4 to TRBJ1-5; D is perhaps TRBD1 (5 bases). V was clipped by 4 bases and J by 5 bases, with 12 bases between them. The CDR3 covers 14 residues. CDR3 bases: TGTGCCAGCAGTTGGACTAGGGGCGATCAGCCCCAGCATTTT. This gives the protein CASSWTRGDQPQHF.

The rearrangement joins TRBV2 to TRBJ2-7; no reliable D call. CDR3 size: 12 residues. The V end was cut by 6 bases, the J end by 2 bases, with 8 bases between. Germline CDR1 SNHLY, CDR2 FYNNEI. The CDR3, as DNA: TGTGCCAGCAGGGACCAAGCCTACGAGCAGTACTTC. Protein sequence: CASRDQAYEQYF.